One sample yielded the 28 T cell receptor beta chains listed below, sequenced in a study of shared clonotypes between healthy human individuals. The table came from immunoSEQ multiplex PCR; TCRdb's copy has only in-frame clones and leaves some out. This sample yields around 1.5 million clones, of which around 98% are seen a single time; roughly 0.45% belongs to the top ten. Sequenced: naive CD4+ T cells sorted from blood. Subset defined: CD45RA+ positively selected. Receptor source: a man between 25 and 39 years old in good health.

The chain is built from TRBV18 and TRBJ1-5; 9 bases agree with TRBD1. The CDR3 contains 14 residues. Germline V gene data show CDR1 as KGHSH and CDR2 as LQKENI. V shed 6 bases and J 7 bases; nucleotides not matched to a gene: 7. The CDR3 reads CASSLGTGSQPQHF. CDR3 nucleotide sequence: TGTGCCAGCTCCCTCGGGACAGGGTCACAGCCCCAGCATTTT.

The rearrangement joins TRBV28 to TRBJ2-2; weak D call: TRBD1 (6 bases). The CDR3 runs 14 residues. Trimming stripped 5 bases from V and 3 bases from J, with 10 bases between. Germline assignment: CDR1 MDHEN and CDR2 SYDVKM. The CDR3 loop is CASSEPGDTGELFF. The CDR3, as DNA: TGTGCCAGCAGTGAACCAGGGGACACCGGGGAGCTGTTTTTT. Supplemented by reference TRBV28 and TRBJ2-2, the full variable domain reads DVKVTQSSRYLVKRTGEKVFLECVQDMDHENMFWYRQDPGLGLRLIYFSYDVKMKEKGDIPEGYSVSREKKERFSLILESASTNQTSMYLCASSEPGDTGELFFGEGSRLTVL.

The chain combines TRBV9 with TRBJ2-2; D is undetermined. The CDR3 covers 14 residues. Looked up from germline, CDR1 is SGDLS and CDR2 is YYNGEE. Between the trimmed V and J ends, which lost 1 base and 2 bases, there was a span of 6 bases. The CDR3 region is CASSVSANTGELFF. The CDR3 DNA sequence: TGTGCCAGCAGCGTATCAGCCAACACCGGGGAGCTGTTTTTT.

The chain carries TRBV10-3 and TRBJ2-1; the D is unclear. The CDR3 is made up of 14 amino acids. V lost 7 bases and J 7 bases, leaving 17 bases between the germline ends. CDR1 and CDR2 from the germline V gene are ENHRY and SYGVKD. The CDR3 reads CAIISDLSANEQFF. CDR3 DNA sequence: TGTGCCATCATAAGCGACTTGTCGGCGAATGAGCAGTTCTTC.

The chain links TRBV11-2 to TRBJ1-3; D is unresolved. The germline gives CDR1 SGHAT, CDR2 FQNNGV. V lost 1 base, J lost 2 bases, and 18 bases lay in between. CDR3 length: 18 residues. CDR3: CASSLVTVSLYPGNTIYF. In DNA, the CDR3 is TGTGCCAGCAGCTTAGTAACAGTGAGTCTTTACCCTGGAAACACCATATATTTT.

Note on this clone: Within the sample, other DNA sequences also encode this same CDR3. The chain combines TRBV7-2 with TRBJ1-1; D is ambiguous. The germline gives CDR1 SGHTA, CDR2 FQGNSA. CDR3 length equals 13 residues. V dropped 2 bases and J dropped 6 bases, with 10 bases sitting between them. The CDR3 DNA follows: TGTGCCAGCAGCTTAAGGTTCAGCGCTGAAGCTTTCTTT. Protein sequence: CASSLRFSAEAFF.

The chain employs TRBV5-1 and TRBJ1-4, with TRBD1 matching over 9 bases. Germline V gene data show CDR1 as SGHRS and CDR2 as YFSETQ. The CDR3 has 16 residues. Trimming removed 4 bases from V and 2 bases from J; junction bases left unmatched: 6. CDR3: CASSPQGAWTNEKLFF. CDR3 in DNA: TGCGCCAGCAGCCCACAGGGGGCTTGGACTAATGAAAAACTGTTTTTT. The full variable domain, its missing parts supplied by reference TRBV5-1 and TRBJ1-4, is KAGVTQTPRYLIKTRGQQVTLSCSPISGHRSVSWYQQTPGQGLQFLFEYFSETQRNKGNFPGRFSGRQFSNSRSEMNVSTLELGDSALYLCASSPQGAWTNEKLFFGSGTQLSVL.

The chain is built from TRBV9 and TRBJ2-2; 11 nucleotides match TRBD2. V lost 4 bases, J lost 0 bases, and 11 bases stayed unmatched. Germline V gives CDR1 SGDLS, CDR2 YYNGEE. The CDR3 consists of 19 residues. DNA of the CDR3: TGTGCCAGCAGCTATCTCCCGGGACTAGCGGCCACGAACACCGGGGAGCTGTTTTTT. Encoded protein: CASSYLPGLAATNTGELFF.

The gene calls are TRBV7-6 and TRBJ2-5; D perhaps matches TRBD2 (5 bases). The germline V gene encodes CDR1 SGHVS and CDR2 FNYEAQ. V was pared by 5 bases and J by 4 bases, with 17 bases between. The CDR3 spans 15 residues. CDR3: CASSPQLGKAETQYF. For the CDR3, the DNA is TGTGCCAGCAGCCCACAACTAGGGAAAGCAGAGACCCAGTACTTC.

V and J are TRBV19 and TRBJ2-3; a weak D match, TRBD2 (6 bases). Germline V gene data show CDR1 as LNHDA and CDR2 as SQIVND (reference sequence). V lost 3 bases to trimming and J lost 4 bases, with 11 bases between them. The CDR3 runs to 14 residues. The CDR3 sequence: CASSIDRESDTQYF. The CDR3 DNA follows: TGTGCCAGTAGTATCGATCGGGAGTCAGATACGCAGTATTTT.

The gene calls are TRBV4-1 and TRBJ2-7; D unclear. The germline V gene has CDR1 MGHRA and CDR2 YSYEKL. CDR3 length: 14 residues. V was clipped by 0 bases and J by 0 bases, with 6 bases between them. Here the CDR3 reads CASSQDRSSYEQYF. As DNA, the CDR3 is TGCGCCAGCAGCCAAGATAGGAGCTCCTACGAGCAGTACTTC.

V is TRBV4-2 and J is TRBJ2-5, with TRBD2 identical over 7 bases. The trim removed 0 bases at V and 5 bases at J, leaving 6 bases unmatched. CDR1 is LGHNA and CDR2 is YNFKEQ in the germline V gene. The CDR3 runs 15 residues. The CDR3 nucleotides read TGTGCCAGCAGCCAAGAGGGGGGAGGGCCGGAGACCCAGTACTTC. It yields the protein CASSQEGGGPETQYF.

J is TRBJ2-7 and V is TRBV7-9, with D possibly being TRBD1 or TRBD2 (5 bases each). The CDR3 contains 13 residues. V was clipped by 6 bases and J by 4 bases, with 13 bases between them. Germline loops: CDR1 SEHNR, CDR2 FQNEAQ (reference sequence). This chain's CDR3 is CASRGVGGYEQYF. CDR3 coding DNA: TGTGCCAGCAGGGGGGTAGGAGGTTACGAGCAGTACTTC.

The chain links TRBV5-1 to TRBJ2-7; D may be TRBD2 (6 bases). Germline loops: CDR1 SGHRS, CDR2 YFSETQ. V lost 3 bases and J 0 bases, leaving 10 bases between the germline ends. This CDR3 spans 14 amino acids. For the CDR3, the DNA is TGCGCCAGCAGCTCTCTAGCGAGCTCCTACGAGCAGTACTTC. This codes for CASSSLASSYEQYF. Looking up the rest from reference TRBV5-1 and TRBJ2-7 gives the full variable domain: KAGVTQTPRYLIKTRGQQVTLSCSPISGHRSVSWYQQTPGQGLQFLFEYFSETQRNKGNFPGRFSGRQFSNSRSEMNVSTLELGDSALYLCASSSLASSYEQYFGPGTRLTVT.

The chain uses TRBV5-1 and TRBJ2-5, with D uncertain. Germline V lookup: CDR1 SGHRS, CDR2 YFSETQ. This CDR3 spans 14 amino acids. V lost 3 bases to trimming and J lost 4 bases, with 13 bases between them. The CDR3 DNA follows: TGCGCCAGCAGCTCCACGGGCTGGGGAGAGACCCAGTACTTC. Translated, it gives CASSSTGWGETQYF.

The chain has TRBV28 and TRBJ1-1, with D hard to call. CDR3 size: 14 residues. The germline gives CDR1 MDHEN, CDR2 SYDVKM. Trimming took 1 base from V and 4 from J, leaving 10 bases between them. The CDR3 here is CASSLSASFTEAFF. In DNA form, the CDR3 reads TGTGCCAGCAGTTTATCGGCCAGTTTCACTGAAGCTTTCTTT. Filled out from reference TRBV28 and TRBJ1-1, the complete variable domain reads DVKVTQSSRYLVKRTGEKVFLECVQDMDHENMFWYRQDPGLGLRLIYFSYDVKMKEKGDIPEGYSVSREKKERFSLILESASTNQTSMYLCASSLSASFTEAFFGQGTRLTVV.

The J gene is TRBJ1-4, the V gene TRBV18; D gene uncertain. V lost 5 bases, J lost 0 bases, and 19 bases lay in between. The CDR3 totals 18 residues. CDR1 KGHSH and CDR2 LQKENI come from the germline V gene. The CDR3 loop reads CASSATATLLATNEKLFF. CDR3 nucleotide sequence: TGTGCCAGCTCAGCCACAGCGACCCTCCTTGCAACTAATGAAAAACTGTTTTTT.

The chain combines TRBV11-3 with TRBJ2-2, with D maybe TRBD2 (5 bases). CDR3 length equals 15 residues. V was shortened by 3 bases and J by 2 bases, with 10 bases between the two germline ends. Per the germline V gene, CDR1 is SGHNT and CDR2 is YENEEA. The CDR3 region has the DNA TGTGCCAGCAGCTTGGACTTTTCAAACACCGGGGAGCTGTTTTTT. Translation gives CASSLDFSNTGELFF.

V usage is TRBV10-3 and J usage is TRBJ2-2, with D maybe TRBD1 (6 bases). V shed 3 bases and J shed 5 bases, with 16 bases lying between them. The CDR3 covers 16 residues. CDR1 and CDR2 (germline): ENHRY, SYGVKD. The CDR3 reads CAISEVQGRGTGELFF. The CDR3 DNA sequence: TGTGCCATCAGTGAAGTTCAGGGGCGAGGTACCGGGGAGCTGTTTTTT.

This chain uses TRBV9 with TRBJ2-7, with TRBD1 as a possible D gene (5 bases). CDR1 is SGDLS and CDR2 is YYNGEE in the germline V gene. V lost 0 bases to trimming and J lost 3 bases, with 13 bases between them. There are 15 residues in the CDR3. CDR3 sequence reads: CASSVAWGADYEQYF. The DNA of the CDR3 is TGTGCCAGCAGCGTAGCTTGGGGCGCGGACTACGAGCAGTACTTC.

The rearrangement uses TRBV6-6 and TRBJ1-4, with 12 positions matching TRBD1. Looked up from germline, CDR1 is MNHNY and CDR2 is SVGAGI (reference sequence). CDR3 length: 14 residues. Trimming took 11 bases from V and 8 from J; bases not matched to a gene: 9. CDR3 amino acids: CASKGGTGGEKLFF. CDR3 nucleotides: TGTGCCTCGAAGGGGGGGACAGGGGGCGAAAAACTGTTTTTT.

The CDR3 protein is CASSPPSSGRRYEQYF. As DNA, the CDR3 is TGTGCCAGCTCACCACCCTCTAGCGGGAGGAGGTACGAGCAGTACTTC. The V gene is TRBV18, the J gene TRBJ2-7; 11 nucleotides agree with TRBD2. After removal of 0 bases from V and 4 bases from J, the junction contained 5 bases not matched to a gene. Germline loops: CDR1 KGHSH, CDR2 LQKENI. There are 16 residues in the CDR3.

The chain joins TRBV30 to TRBJ2-7; D unresolved. Germline CDR1 is GTSNPN and CDR2 is SVGIG (reference sequence). Trimming took off 2 bases at V and 5 bases at J, with 13 bases between the two ends. The CDR3 consists of 13 residues. CDR3 sequence: CAWSPHQIHEQYF. CDR3 DNA: TGTGCCTGGAGTCCGCACCAAATCCACGAGCAGTACTTC.

The chain recombines TRBV7-8 with TRBJ2-7, with 8 bases that match TRBD1. Germline V gene lookup returns CDR1 SGHVS and CDR2 FQNEAQ. The CDR3 covers 14 residues. V lost 0 bases, J lost 6 bases, and 4 bases stayed unmatched. DNA of the CDR3: TGTGCCAGCAGCTTAGCTGGACAGGGCCGCGAGCAGTACTTC. Translating gives CASSLAGQGREQYF.

The CDR3 DNA is TGTGCCAGCAGCCTATCCGGACGGAATGAAAAACTGTTTTTT. It translates to CASSLSGRNEKLFF. This chain uses TRBV5-6 with TRBJ1-4; D is undetermined. Between the trimmed V and J ends, which lost 4 bases and 5 bases, there was a span of 12 bases. The CDR3 loop spans 14 amino acids. Germline assignment: CDR1 SGHDT and CDR2 YYEEEE. The full variable domain, its missing parts supplied by reference TRBV5-6 and TRBJ1-4, is DAGVTQSPTHLIKTRGQQVTLRCSPKSGHDTVSWYQQALGQGPQFIFQYYEEEERQRGNFPDRFSGHQFPNYSSELNVNALLLGDSALYLCASSLSGRNEKLFFGSGTQLSVL.

V gene TRBV1 combines with J gene TRBJ2-7; the table assigns TRBD2, which was not confirmed against the DNA. TRBV1 is a pseudogene. The CDR3 is 17 amino acids. CDR3 bases: TGCACCAGCAGTCACTCCCCCCTAGCGGGGAGCTCCTACGAGCAGTACTTC. It is translated as CTSSHSPLAGSSYEQYF.

This chain links TRBV5-1 with TRBJ2-7, with D unresolved. Germline CDR1 is SGHRS and CDR2 is YFSETQ. The CDR3 sequence is 13 residues long. V was cut by 0 bases and J by 2 bases, with 6 bases left in between. The CDR3 nucleotides read TGCGCCAGCAGCTTGGAGCCAACCTACGAGCAGTACTTC. The encoded protein is CASSLEPTYEQYF.

The V and J genes are TRBV18 and TRBJ1-1, with D possibly being TRBD1 (5 bases). The CDR3 is made up of 12 amino acids. Germline CDR1 and CDR2: KGHSH and LQKENI. V lost 2 bases, J lost 14 bases, and 15 bases lay in between. In nucleotides, the CDR3 is TGTGCCAGCTCACCAAGGCAGGGCGAAGGATTCTTT. It is translated as CASSPRQGEGFF.